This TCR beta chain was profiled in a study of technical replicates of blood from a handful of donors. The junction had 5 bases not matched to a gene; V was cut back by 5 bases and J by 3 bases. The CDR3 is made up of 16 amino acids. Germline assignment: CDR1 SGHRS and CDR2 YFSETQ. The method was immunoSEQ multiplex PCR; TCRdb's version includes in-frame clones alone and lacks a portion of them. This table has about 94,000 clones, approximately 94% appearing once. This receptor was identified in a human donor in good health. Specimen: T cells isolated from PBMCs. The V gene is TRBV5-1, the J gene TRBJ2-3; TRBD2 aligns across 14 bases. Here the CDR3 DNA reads TGCGCCAGCAGTCCCGGACTAGCGGGAGGAACAGATACGCAGTATTTT. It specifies CASSPGLAGGTDTQYF.